Listed here are 17 T cell receptor beta chains from one sample, sequenced in a study of shared clonotypes between healthy human individuals. The data were produced by immunoSEQ multiplex PCR, yet TCRdb's version contains in-frame clones alone and is incomplete. This sample has around 530,000 clones, with around 81% found just once. The source material was PBMCs. Every receptor here comes from a woman between 40 and 50 years old in good health. Some clones in this sample may be carry-over from other donors' samples.

The CDR3 loop reads CASSYTGTWGYTF. CDR3 DNA sequence: TGTGCCAGCAGTTACACAGGGACCTGGGGCTACACCTTC. This chain uses TRBV6-5 with TRBJ1-2; TRBD1 is a possible D gene (6 bases). Trimming stripped 2 bases from V and 8 bases from J, with 12 bases between. The CDR3 is 13 amino acids. Germline V lookup: CDR1 MNHEY, CDR2 SVGAGI.

There are a few counts of this clone. This same CDR3 is encoded by further DNA sequences in the sample. This chain links TRBV2 with TRBJ2-7, with a possible D match to TRBD1 (6 bases). The V end was cut by 7 bases, the J end by 7 bases, with 14 bases between. The CDR3 consists of 12 residues. Germline V CDR1 and CDR2: SNHLY, FYNNEI. The CDR3 protein is CASTYRVLEQYF. DNA for the CDR3: TGTGCCAGCACCTACAGGGTCTTGGAGCAGTACTTC. Combining the CDR3 with reference TRBV2 and TRBJ2-7 gives the whole variable domain EPEVTQTPSHQVTQMGQEVILRCVPISNHLYFYWYRQILGQKVEFLVSFYNNEISEKSEIFDDQFSVERPDGSNFTLKIRSTKLEDSAMYFCASTYRVLEQYFGPGTRLTVT.

The rearrangement uses TRBV10-2 and TRBJ2-7; 14 nucleotides align to TRBD2. V was pared by 6 bases and J by 3 bases, with 10 bases of the junction left unmatched. Germline assignment: CDR1 WSHSY and CDR2 SAAADI. There are 17 residues in the CDR3. The CDR3 DNA is TGCGCCAGCAGCGACGGGACTAGCGGGAGAGGGGGCTACGAGCAGTACTTC. Its translation is CASSDGTSGRGGYEQYF.

As for this clone: Distinct nucleotide sequences in the sample also encode this CDR3. The chain has TRBV5-1 and TRBJ2-3; 10 bases are shared with TRBD1. The CDR3 has 15 residues. V dropped 0 bases and J dropped 5; count of bases not matched to a gene: 3. CDR1 SGHRS and CDR2 YFSETQ come from the germline V gene. This chain's CDR3 is CASSLGQGAGDTQYF. The CDR3 DNA reads TGCGCCAGCAGCTTGGGACAGGGGGCCGGAGATACGCAGTATTTT. Using reference TRBV5-1 and TRBJ2-3 for the parts outside the CDR3, the full variable domain is KAGVTQTPRYLIKTRGQQVTLSCSPISGHRSVSWYQQTPGQGLQFLFEYFSETQRNKGNFPGRFSGRQFSNSRSEMNVSTLELGDSALYLCASSLGQGAGDTQYFGPGTRLTVL.

The chain is built from TRBV5-6 and TRBJ2-3; TRBD1 matches at 7 bases. V shed 0 bases and J 2 bases; nucleotides not matched to a gene: 9. Per the germline V gene, CDR1 is SGHDT and CDR2 is YYEEEE. This CDR3 region has 17 residues. The CDR3: CASSLAIQTGNTDTQYF. DNA of the CDR3: TGTGCCAGCAGCTTGGCCATACAGACAGGGAACACAGATACGCAGTATTTT.

The rearrangement uses TRBV7-6 and TRBJ2-7; possibly TRBD2 for D (6 bases). The CDR3 is 14 residues long. Trimming pared 5 bases from V and 6 bases from J, leaving 17 bases between. Per germline, CDR1 SGHVS and CDR2 FNYEAQ. CDR3 nucleotide sequence: TGTGCCAGCAGCCCTCCGGCCGCCGGGGGCGAGCAGTACTTC. Protein: CASSPPAAGGEQYF.

This chain connects TRBV7-3 to TRBJ1-1; unclear D gene. The CDR3 has 13 residues. Per the germline V gene, CDR1 is SGHTA and CDR2 is FQGTGA. The V end lost 5 bases, the J end lost 2 bases, and 9 bases lay between the germline ends. CDR3 sequence reads: CASSRGPNTEAFF. The DNA of the CDR3 is TGTGCCAGCAGCCGCGGGCCCAACACTGAAGCTTTCTTT.

The chain links TRBV15 to TRBJ2-7; TRBD1 agrees at 8 bases. The V segment lost 1 base and the J segment 2 bases; nucleotides outside the gene matches: 7. The germline V gene has CDR1 LNHNV and CDR2 YYDKDF (reference sequence). The CDR3 has 16 amino acids. For the CDR3, the DNA is TGTGCCACCAGCAGAGTTCCCGGGACAGGAGCCTACGAGCAGTACTTC. Protein product: CATSRVPGTGAYEQYF.

The chain links TRBV5-5 to TRBJ2-7; unclear D gene. Per germline, CDR1 SGHKS and CDR2 YYEKEE (reference sequence). CDR3 length: 12 residues. Trimming removed 0 bases at V and 2 bases at J, with 3 bases between. The CDR3 nucleotides read TGTGCCAGCAGCTTGGGGACCTACGAGCAGTACTTC. It yields the protein CASSLGTYEQYF. The full variable domain, with the rest looked up from reference TRBV5-5 and TRBJ2-7, is DAGVTQSPTHLIKTRGQQVTLRCSPISGHKSVSWYQQVLGQGPQFIFQYYEKEERGRGNFPDRFSARQFPNYSSELNVNALLLGDSALYLCASSLGTYEQYFGPGTRLTVT.

The rearrangement uses TRBV19 and TRBJ1-2; the match to TRBD1 covers 8 bases. The CDR3 runs to 13 residues. Germline trimming cut 3 bases from V and 9 bases from J; bases unmatched to any gene: 6. Germline V CDR1 and CDR2: LNHDA, SQIVND (reference sequence). For the CDR3, the DNA is TGTGCCAGTAGTATTACAGGACAGGGAAGCTACACCTTC. Encoded protein: CASSITGQGSYTF.

The rearrangement joins TRBV2 to TRBJ1-5; 8 bases align to TRBD1. The length of the CDR3 is 14 residues. In germline, CDR1 is SNHLY, CDR2 FYNNEI. V lost 6 bases and J lost 2; bases outside the gene matches: 3. CDR3 in DNA: TGTGCCAGCAGCGGACAGGGAGGCAATCAGCCCCAGCATTTT. It is translated as CASSGQGGNQPQHF.

Details on this clone: The conserved phenylalanine or tryptophan is not found at the CDR3 terminus, so this likely reflects a read error. The chain carries TRBV19 and TRBJ2-7, with 11 nucleotides matching TRBD2. The ends lost 3 bases at V and 9 bases at J; junction bases unmatched: 4. This CDR3 has 13 residues. CDR1 LNHDA and CDR2 SQIVND come from the germline V gene (reference sequence). CDR3 in DNA: TGTGCCAGTAGTATCGGGACTAGCGGCGGGCAGTACTCC. It yields the protein CASSIGTSGGQYS.

The genes are TRBV30 and TRBJ1-4; no definite D call. Germline assignment: CDR1 GTSNPN and CDR2 SVGIG (reference sequence). Trimming stripped 4 bases from V and 4 bases from J, with 13 bases between. This CDR3 contains 14 residues. The DNA for the CDR3 is TGTGCCTGGACCTCTCACAGCTTTAATGAAAAACTGTTTTTT. Its translation: CAWTSHSFNEKLFF.

This chain links TRBV30 with TRBJ2-3; 9 nucleotides align to TRBD2. The CDR3 spans 16 residues. The J segment lost 5 bases and the V segment lost 1 base, leaving 10 bases of the junction unmatched. Per the germline V gene, CDR1 is GTSNPN and CDR2 is SVGIG (reference sequence). The CDR3 DNA follows: TGTGCCTGGAGTGCTTTGGGCGGGAGGGCCGGAGATACGCAGTATTTT. This gives the protein CAWSALGGRAGDTQYF.

The V gene is TRBV6-1, the J gene TRBJ1-4; D unclear. The V end lost 4 bases, the J end lost 7 bases, and 16 bases lay between the germline ends. Per the germline V gene, CDR1 is MNHNS and CDR2 is SASEGT. This CDR3 has 15 residues. The CDR3 protein is CASSVNRASSEKLFF. As DNA, the CDR3 is TGTGCCAGCAGTGTAAACCGGGCCTCGTCTGAAAAACTGTTTTTT.

Details on this clone: The junction shows a germline mismatch at one end, possibly a read error. The chain is built from TRBV4-2 and TRBJ2-7, with 10 bases lining up with TRBD2. Germline CDR1 reads LGHNA; CDR2 reads YNFKEQ. The length of the CDR3 is 15 residues. The CDR3: CAGSQDRLAGDEQYF. Written as DNA, the CDR3 is TGTGCCGGCAGCCAAGATCGCCTAGCGGGAGACGAGCAGTACTTC.

This clone appeared once. The rearrangement links TRBV18 to TRBJ2-7; D not certain. The ends were cut back, 4 bases at V and 3 bases at J, with 10 bases in the middle. The CDR3 is made up of 13 amino acids. The germline CDR1 and CDR2 sequences are KGHSH and LQKENI. The CDR3 DNA follows: TGTGCCAGCTCACTCTACGGCAACTACGAGCAGTACTTC. Translated: CASSLYGNYEQYF. The whole variable domain, remainder taken from reference TRBV18 and TRBJ2-7, is NAGVMQNPRHLVRRRGQEARLRCSPMKGHSHVYWYRQLPEEGLKFMVYLQKENIIDESGMPKERFSAEFPKEGPSILRIQQVVRGDSAAYFCASSLYGNYEQYFGPGTRLTVT.